Listed here are 28 T cell receptor beta chains from one sample, sequenced in a study of cytomegalovirus exposure and HLA in healthy donors. This PCR relied on a set of 60 Vbeta primers and 13 Jbeta primers. Only in-frame clones appear in the TCRdb table, and some are missing; sequencing was by immunoSEQ multiplex PCR. The repertoire holds just under 250,000 clones, with around 76% as singletons. Specimen: PBMCs. These receptors all stem from a woman in her thirties or forties in good health and CMV-seropositive.

The gene calls are TRBV12-5 and TRBJ2-7; no reliable D call. This CDR3 has 11 residues. Germline V gene sequence: CDR1 LGHNT, CDR2 FRNRAP. V lost 3 bases, J lost 3 bases, and 3 bases lay in between. CDR3 sequence reads: CASGFNYEQYF. The DNA for the CDR3 is TGTGCTAGTGGTTTCAACTACGAGCAGTACTTC.

V gene TRBV7-8 combines with J gene TRBJ2-1, with 11 bases matching TRBD1. CDR1 and CDR2 from the germline V gene are SGHVS and FQNEAQ. J gave up 6 bases and V 0 bases, and 4 bases lay outside the gene matches. The CDR3 is 16 amino acids. CDR3 coding DNA: TGTGCCAGCAGCTTAGCAGGGACAGGGGGAAGCAATGAGCAGTTCTTC. Amino acid sequence: CASSLAGTGGSNEQFF.

This sequence joins TRBV5-6 and TRBJ1-3; D gene ambiguous. Germline V CDR1 and CDR2: SGHDT, YYEEEE. The CDR3 length is 15 residues. Trimming took 5 bases from V and 0 from J, leaving 12 bases between them. CDR3 region: CASSQDWSSGNTIYF. The CDR3, as DNA: TGTGCCAGCAGTCAAGACTGGAGCTCTGGAAACACCATATATTTT.

The chain recombines TRBV29-1 with TRBJ2-1; maybe TRBD2 (5 bases). Trimming cost V 4 bases and J 0 bases, with 10 bases left between them. The CDR3 extends over 14 amino acids. CDR1 is SQVTM, CDR2 ANQGSEA, per germline. CDR3 nucleotides: TGCAGCGTTGCTAGCTACAGCTCCTACAATGAGCAGTTCTTC. This gives the protein CSVASYSSYNEQFF.

The rearrangement links TRBV6-5 to TRBJ2-5; weak D call: TRBD2 (5 bases). Germline CDR1 reads MNHEY; CDR2 reads SVGAGI. The V end lost 0 bases, the J end lost 5 bases, and 10 bases lay between the germline ends. There are 14 residues in the CDR3. The CDR3 loop reads CASSYSASLETQYF. DNA of the CDR3: TGTGCCAGCAGTTACTCGGCTAGCTTGGAGACCCAGTACTTC.

The rearrangement links TRBV9 to TRBJ1-5; no firm D call. V lost 2 bases, J lost 7 bases, and 16 bases lay in between. Germline V CDR1 and CDR2: SGDLS, YYNGEE. The CDR3 extends over 15 amino acids. CDR3 protein: CASSVGVSASQPQHF. The CDR3 DNA is TGTGCCAGCAGCGTTGGAGTTTCTGCAAGCCAGCCCCAGCATTTT.

The chain has TRBV5-1 and TRBJ2-1; 9 bases are shared with TRBD2. V was pared by 7 bases and J by 2 bases, with 1 base of the junction left unmatched. Looked up from germline, CDR1 is SGHRS and CDR2 is YFSETQ. The CDR3 runs 13 residues. CDR3 coding DNA: TGCGCCAGCGGACTAGCGCCCTACAATGAGCAGTTCTTC. Encoded protein: CASGLAPYNEQFF.

This clone showed up just a few times. This chain connects TRBV19 to TRBJ2-3, with 8 bases identical to TRBD2. Germline V CDR1 and CDR2: LNHDA, SQIVND (reference sequence). V dropped 5 bases and J dropped 6; count of bases not matched to a gene: 16. CDR3 length: 17 amino acids. CDR3 nucleotide sequence: TGTGCCAGTAGTCGGGACGAATTCACGGGGGGGCCCGATACGCAGTATTTT. Translated: CASSRDEFTGGPDTQYF.

The chain uses TRBV14 and TRBJ2-4; D is possibly TRBD2 (5 bases). Trimming removed 1 base at V and 0 bases at J, with 10 bases between. The CDR3 sequence is 16 residues long. Germline lookup yields CDR1 SGHDN and CDR2 FVKESK. In DNA, the CDR3 is TGTGCCAGCAGCCAAGGACTACCACTAGCCAAAAACATTCAGTACTTC. It is translated as CASSQGLPLAKNIQYF.

This rearrangement joins TRBV5-1 to TRBJ2-5; 8 bases line up with TRBD2. The V gene end was trimmed by 4 bases and the J gene end by 3 bases; junction bases not matched to a gene: 11. CDR3 length: 16 residues. CDR1 SGHRS and CDR2 YFSETQ come from the germline V gene. The CDR3 here is CASSRGVAGKEETQYF. The CDR3 nucleotides are TGCGCCAGCAGCAGGGGGGTAGCGGGAAAGGAAGAGACCCAGTACTTC.

As to this clone: The identical CDR3 is also encoded by other nucleotide sequences in the sample. This chain links TRBV27 with TRBJ2-5; 12 bases line up with TRBD2. This CDR3 comprises 15 residues. Germline V gene lookup returns CDR1 MNHEY and CDR2 SMNVEV (reference sequence). Trimming took 5 bases from V and 2 from J; bases not matched to a gene: 3. The CDR3 loop reads CASSLGTSGQETQYF. In DNA, the CDR3 is TGTGCCAGCAGTCTAGGGACTAGCGGGCAAGAGACCCAGTACTTC.

The V call is TRBV29-1, the J call TRBJ1-4; 9 bases line up with TRBD1. The CDR3 extends over 14 amino acids. Per germline, CDR1 SQVTM and CDR2 ANQGSEA. The trim removed 4 bases at V and 8 bases at J, leaving 8 bases unmatched. CDR3 DNA sequence: TGCAGCGTTGGGCTCGGGACAGGGAACGAAAAACTGTTTTTT. It codes for CSVGLGTGNEKLFF.

The chain carries TRBV7-2 and TRBJ2-3; D is perhaps TRBD1 (5 bases). V shed 2 bases and J shed 3 bases, with 12 bases lying between them. CDR1 is SGHTA and CDR2 is FQGNSA in the germline V gene. There are 15 residues in the CDR3. The CDR3 protein is CASSLQGSRTDTQYF. The CDR3 DNA reads TGTGCCAGCAGCTTACAGGGCTCAAGGACAGATACGCAGTATTTT.

This clone was recorded a few times. Germline is not matched at one junction end, which may reflect a read error. The rearrangement uses TRBV5-4 and TRBJ1-2, with 7 bases aligning to TRBD1. Germline loops: CDR1 SGHNT, CDR2 YYREEE (reference sequence). This CDR3 has 16 residues. This CDR3 is CVSSLAGDRANYGYTF. CDR3 nucleotides: TGTGTCAGCAGCTTGGCAGGGGACAGAGCTAACTATGGCTACACCTTC.

The gene calls are TRBV9 and TRBJ2-7, with 14 bases identical to TRBD2. In germline, CDR1 is SGDLS, CDR2 YYNGEE. V trimming: 1 base; J trimming: 5 bases; junction bases outside the gene matches: 5. This CDR3 is 16 amino acids long. CDR3: CASSVSRLAGGHEQYF. CDR3 nucleotide sequence: TGTGCCAGCAGCGTATCACGACTAGCGGGAGGGCACGAGCAGTACTTC.

This sequence joins TRBV4-3 and TRBJ2-1; TRBD2 aligns across 8 bases. Germline trimming cut 4 bases from V and 3 bases from J; bases unmatched to any gene: 8. CDR3 length: 16 residues. From germline, CDR1 is LGHNA and CDR2 YSLEER. The CDR3 DNA reads TGCGCCAGCAGCCGCCAACTAGCGGATTTCTACAATGAGCAGTTCTTC. This translates into CASSRQLADFYNEQFF.

This clone has just one count. The chain uses TRBV15 and TRBJ1-1, with D maybe TRBD1 (5 bases). Germline V gives CDR1 LNHNV, CDR2 YYDKDF (reference sequence). V was shortened by 0 bases and J by 11 bases, with 19 bases between the two germline ends. The CDR3 contains 15 residues. CDR3 in amino acids: CATSRDRGTPGGAFF. In DNA, the CDR3 is TGTGCCACCAGCAGAGATCGGGGAACACCCGGGGGTGCTTTCTTT.

V gene TRBV5-1 combines with J gene TRBJ1-1; possible D gene TRBD1, 6 bases. Germline-derived CDR1 and CDR2 are SGHRS and YFSETQ. Trimming left V 0 bases short and J 4 bases short, with 10 bases between. This CDR3 is 14 amino acids long. The CDR3, as DNA: TGCGCCAGCAGCTTGGAGGGGGGGGGCACTGAAGCTTTCTTT. Its protein is CASSLEGGGTEAFF.

The rearrangement links TRBV4-3 to TRBJ1-3, with 9 bases aligning to TRBD1. This CDR3 is 15 amino acids long. Germline V gene data show CDR1 as LGHNA and CDR2 as YSLEER. J was trimmed by 3 bases and V by 2 bases; bases with no gene match: 2. The CDR3 region has the DNA TGCGCCAGCAGCCAAAGGACAGGGGATGGAAACACCATATATTTT. Its translation is CASSQRTGDGNTIYF.

The table lists this clone with a count of one. This sample includes further DNA sequences coding for the same CDR3. V is TRBV7-2 and J is TRBJ2-5, with TRBD2 matching over 8 bases. There are 15 residues in the CDR3. Germline CDR1 SGHTA, CDR2 FQGNSA. Trimming took 0 bases from V and 3 from J; bases not matched to a gene: 3. CDR3 bases: TGTGCCAGCAGCTTAGCGCTACTAGCGGAAGAGACCCAGTACTTC. Its translation: CASSLALLAEETQYF.

With regard to this clone: An end of the junction does not agree with germline; a read error may underlie this. The same CDR3 also results from other DNA sequences found in this sample. V and J are TRBV6-5 and TRBJ2-3; D ambiguous. The germline V gene encodes CDR1 MNHEY and CDR2 SVGAGI. The CDR3 is 14 amino acids. CDR3: CASSYSPSTDTQYF. In nucleotides, the CDR3 is TGCGCCAGCAGTTACAGCCCTAGCACAGATACGCAGTATTTT.

The rearrangement uses TRBV5-1 and TRBJ2-5; 7 nucleotides line up with TRBD2. CDR3 length: 17 amino acids. The germline CDR1 and CDR2 sequences are SGHRS and YFSETQ. Losses at the gene ends were 4 bases for V and 2 bases for J; bases not matched to a gene: 14. CDR3: CASSSLVGGTGQETQYF. In DNA form, the CDR3 reads TGCGCCAGCAGCAGCCTGGTCGGGGGGACGGGTCAAGAGACCCAGTACTTC.

The chain joins TRBV7-2 to TRBJ1-2; no clear D. Germline V gene sequence: CDR1 SGHTA, CDR2 FQGNSA. The ends were cut back, 1 base at V and 0 bases at J, with 9 bases in the middle. The length of the CDR3 is 15 residues. CDR3 amino acids: CASSLVDGANYGYTF. For the CDR3, the DNA is TGTGCCAGCAGCTTAGTCGACGGAGCTAACTATGGCTACACCTTC.

This chain links TRBV7-7 with TRBJ2-5; weak D call: TRBD1 (5 bases). This CDR3 spans 15 amino acids. Trimming stripped 1 base from V and 0 bases from J, with 9 bases between. Germline V lookup: CDR1 SSHAT, CDR2 FNYEAQ (reference sequence). The CDR3, as DNA: TGTGCCAGCAGCTTAGGAGCAGGGCACCAAGAGACCCAGTACTTC. Its protein product is CASSLGAGHQETQYF.

The chain is built from TRBV10-3 and TRBJ2-1; the D gene is possibly TRBD2 (5 bases). Germline V gene data show CDR1 as ENHRY and CDR2 as SYGVKD. V gave up 2 bases and J gave up 10 bases, with 6 bases separating them. This CDR3 spans 11 amino acids. As DNA, the CDR3 is TGTGCCATCAGTGAGGCTAGCGAGCAGTTCTTC. Its protein product is CAISEASEQFF.

The chain recombines TRBV5-8 with TRBJ1-3, with D perhaps matching TRBD1 (6 bases). V was cut by 2 bases and J by 0 bases, with 9 bases left in between. This CDR3 region has 15 residues. Germline CDR1 SGHTS, CDR2 YDEGEE. CDR3 sequence (DNA): TGTGCCAGCAGCTTAGGACAGACCTCTGGAAACACCATATATTTT. Translating it yields CASSLGQTSGNTIYF. Looking up the rest from reference TRBV5-8 and TRBJ1-3 gives the full variable domain: EAGVTQSPTHLIKTRGQQATLRCSPISGHTSVYWYQQALGLGLQFLLWYDEGEERNRGNFPPRFSGRQFPNYSSELNVNALELEDSALYLCASSLGQTSGNTIYFGEGSWLTVV.

The chain uses TRBV5-1 and TRBJ2-1, with D possibly matching TRBD1 (5 bases). Germline values: CDR1 SGHRS, CDR2 YFSETQ. This CDR3 comprises 14 residues. The ends were cut back, 4 bases at V and 1 base at J, with 9 bases in the middle. The CDR3 loop is CASSSTGSYNEQFF. DNA for the CDR3: TGCGCCAGCAGCAGTACAGGTTCCTACAATGAGCAGTTCTTC.

This clone appeared once. The chain links TRBV7-3 to TRBJ2-3, with D hard to call. The V end lost 5 bases, the J end lost 0 bases, and 9 bases lay between the germline ends. Looked up from germline, CDR1 is SGHTA and CDR2 is FQGTGA. CDR3 length: 14 amino acids. The CDR3 DNA sequence: TGTGCCAGCAGCCTCTCTTCTAGCACAGATACGCAGTATTTT. This encodes CASSLSSSTDTQYF.